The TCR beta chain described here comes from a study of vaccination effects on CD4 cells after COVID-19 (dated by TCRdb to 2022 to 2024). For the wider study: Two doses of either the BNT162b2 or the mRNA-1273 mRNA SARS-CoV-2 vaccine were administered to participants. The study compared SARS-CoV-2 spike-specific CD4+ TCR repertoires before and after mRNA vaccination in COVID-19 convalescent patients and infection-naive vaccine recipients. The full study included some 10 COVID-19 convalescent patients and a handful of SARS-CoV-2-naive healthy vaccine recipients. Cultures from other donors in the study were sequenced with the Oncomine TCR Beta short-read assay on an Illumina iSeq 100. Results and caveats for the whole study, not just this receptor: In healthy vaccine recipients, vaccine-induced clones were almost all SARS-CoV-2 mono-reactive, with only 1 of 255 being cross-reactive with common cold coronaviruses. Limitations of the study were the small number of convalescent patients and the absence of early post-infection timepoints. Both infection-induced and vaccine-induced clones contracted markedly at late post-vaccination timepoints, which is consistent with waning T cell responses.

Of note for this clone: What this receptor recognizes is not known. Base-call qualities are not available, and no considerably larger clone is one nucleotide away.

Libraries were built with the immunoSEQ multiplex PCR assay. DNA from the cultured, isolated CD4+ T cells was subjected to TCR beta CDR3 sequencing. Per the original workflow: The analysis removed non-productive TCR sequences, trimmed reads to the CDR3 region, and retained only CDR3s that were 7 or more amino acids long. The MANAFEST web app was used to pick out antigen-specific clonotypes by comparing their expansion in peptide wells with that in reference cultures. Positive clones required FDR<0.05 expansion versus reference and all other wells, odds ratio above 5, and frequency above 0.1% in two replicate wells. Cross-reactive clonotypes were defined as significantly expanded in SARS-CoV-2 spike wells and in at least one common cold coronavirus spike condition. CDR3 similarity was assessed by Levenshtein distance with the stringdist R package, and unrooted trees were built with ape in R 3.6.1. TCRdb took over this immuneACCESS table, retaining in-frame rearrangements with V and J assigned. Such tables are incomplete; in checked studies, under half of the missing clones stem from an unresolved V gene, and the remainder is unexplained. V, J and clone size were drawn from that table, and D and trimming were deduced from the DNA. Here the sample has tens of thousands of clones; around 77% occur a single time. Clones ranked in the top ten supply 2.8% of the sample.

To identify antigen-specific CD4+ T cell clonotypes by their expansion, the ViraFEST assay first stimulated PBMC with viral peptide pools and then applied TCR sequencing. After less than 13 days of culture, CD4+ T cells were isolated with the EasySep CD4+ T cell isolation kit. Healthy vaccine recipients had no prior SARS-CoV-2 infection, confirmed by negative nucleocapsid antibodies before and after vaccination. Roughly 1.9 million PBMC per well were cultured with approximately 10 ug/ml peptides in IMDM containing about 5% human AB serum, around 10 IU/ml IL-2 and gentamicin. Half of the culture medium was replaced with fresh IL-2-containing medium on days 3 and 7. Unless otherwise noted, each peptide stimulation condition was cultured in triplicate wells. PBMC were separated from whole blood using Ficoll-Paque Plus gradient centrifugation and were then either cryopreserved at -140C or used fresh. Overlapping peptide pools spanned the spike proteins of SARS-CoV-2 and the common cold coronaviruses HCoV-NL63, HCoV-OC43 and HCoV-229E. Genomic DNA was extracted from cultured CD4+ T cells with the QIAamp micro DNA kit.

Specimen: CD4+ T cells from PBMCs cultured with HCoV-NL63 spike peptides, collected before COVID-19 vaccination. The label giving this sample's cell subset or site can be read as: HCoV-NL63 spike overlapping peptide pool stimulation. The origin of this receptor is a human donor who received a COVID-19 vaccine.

The DNA sequence is as follows: TGTGCCAGCAGCTTAAACCAGGGAAGAAACACCATATATTTT. Translated, this is CASSLNQGRNTIYF. This receptor chain uses TRBV7-8 and TRBJ1-3; 5 matching bases give a weak D call of TRBD1. Via the germline V gene, CDR1 is SGHVS and CDR2 FQNEAQ. Reading from cysteine to phenylalanine, the CDR3 counts 14 amino acids. Here the CDR3 DNA is all that survives: 42 bases in frame from base 1. The V and J ends are trimmed by 2 bases and 5 bases, leaving 10 bases between them.